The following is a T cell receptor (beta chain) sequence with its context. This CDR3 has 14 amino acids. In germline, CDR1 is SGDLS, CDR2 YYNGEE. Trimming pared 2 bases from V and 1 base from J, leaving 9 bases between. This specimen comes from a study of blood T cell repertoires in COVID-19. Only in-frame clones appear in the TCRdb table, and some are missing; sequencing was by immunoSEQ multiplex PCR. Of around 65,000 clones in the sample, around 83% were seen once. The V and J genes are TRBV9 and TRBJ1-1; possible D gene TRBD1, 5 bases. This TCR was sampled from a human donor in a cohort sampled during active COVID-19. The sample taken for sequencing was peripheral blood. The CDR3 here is CASSVFGANTEAFF. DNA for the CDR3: TGTGCCAGCAGCGTTTTTGGGGCGAACACTGAAGCTTTCTTT. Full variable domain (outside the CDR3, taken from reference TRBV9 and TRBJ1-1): DSGVTQTPKHLITATGQRVTLRCSPRSGDLSVYWYQQSLDQGLQFLIQYYNGEERAKGNILERFSAQQFPDLHSELNLSSLELGDSALYFCASSVFGANTEAFFGQGTRLTVV.